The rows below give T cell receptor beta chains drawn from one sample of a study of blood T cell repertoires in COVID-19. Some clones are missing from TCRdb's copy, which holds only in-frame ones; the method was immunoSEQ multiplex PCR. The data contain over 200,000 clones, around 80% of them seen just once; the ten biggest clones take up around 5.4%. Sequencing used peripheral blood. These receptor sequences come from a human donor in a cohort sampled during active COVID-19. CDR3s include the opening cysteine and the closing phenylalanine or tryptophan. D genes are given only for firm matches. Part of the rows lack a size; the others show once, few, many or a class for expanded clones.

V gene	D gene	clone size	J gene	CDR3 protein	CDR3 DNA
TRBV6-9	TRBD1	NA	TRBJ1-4	CASSYQQGAANEKLFF	TGTGCCAGCAGTTACCAACAGGGGGCGGCTAATGAAAAACTGTTTTTT
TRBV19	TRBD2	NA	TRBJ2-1	CASKITSGSYNEQFF	TGTGCCAGTAAGATCACTAGCGGGAGCTACAATGAGCAGTTCTTC
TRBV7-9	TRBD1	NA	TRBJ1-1	CASGTWDRPFTEAFF	TGTGCCAGCGGAACTTGGGACAGGCCTTTCACTGAAGCTTTCTTT
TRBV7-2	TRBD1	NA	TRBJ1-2	CASSLGQGYTYGYTF	TGTGCCAGCAGCTTAGGACAGGGGTATACCTATGGCTACACCTTC
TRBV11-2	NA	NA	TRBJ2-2	CASSLSTYGELFF	TGTGCCAGCAGCTTAAGTACATACGGGGAGCTGTTTTTT
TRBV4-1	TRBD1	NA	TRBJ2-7	CASSQVAGGYEQYF	TGCGCCAGCAGCCAAGTTGCAGGGGGCTACGAGCAGTACTTC
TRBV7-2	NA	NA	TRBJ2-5	CASSLVPRETQYF	TGTGCCAGCAGCTTAGTGCCCCGGGAGACCCAGTACTTC
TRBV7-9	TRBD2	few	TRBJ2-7	CASSFGGSAYEQYF	TGTGCCAGCAGCTTTGGCGGGAGCGCCTACGAGCAGTACTTC
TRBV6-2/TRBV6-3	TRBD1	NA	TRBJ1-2	CASSYWGQGSNYGYTF	TGTGCCAGCAGTTACTGGGGACAGGGGTCGAACTATGGCTACACCTTC
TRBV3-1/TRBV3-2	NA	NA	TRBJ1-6	CASSQGGNNSPLHF	TGTGCCAGCAGCCAAGGCGGGAATAATTCACCCCTCCACTTT
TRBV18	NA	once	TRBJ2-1	CASSPPGDFNEQFF	TGTGCCAGCTCACCACCGGGAGATTTCAATGAGCAGTTCTTC
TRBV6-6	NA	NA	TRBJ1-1	CASSYSGENTEAFF	TGTGCCAGCAGTTACTCTGGAGAGAACACTGAAGCTTTCTTT
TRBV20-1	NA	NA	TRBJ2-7	CSASVAGKVHEQYF	TGCAGTGCTAGTGTCGCGGGAAAGGTCCACGAGCAGTACTTC
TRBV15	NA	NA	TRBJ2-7	CATSPIGGYEQYF	TGTGCCACCAGCCCGATAGGCGGCTACGAGCAGTACTTC
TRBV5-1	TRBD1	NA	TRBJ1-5	CASSTGYRGYNQPQHF	TGCGCCAGCAGCACGGGATACAGGGGGTACAATCAGCCCCAGCATTTT
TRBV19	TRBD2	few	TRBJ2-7	CASRVLAGAGEQYF	TGTGCCAGTAGGGTACTAGCGGGAGCAGGCGAGCAGTACTTC
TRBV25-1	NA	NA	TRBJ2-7	CASSEGPRFSYEQYF	TGTGCCAGCAGTGAGGGTCCCAGGTTCTCCTACGAGCAGTACTTC
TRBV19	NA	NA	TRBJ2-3	CASSSRIRAGGPYTDTQYF	TGTGCCAGTAGTTCCAGAATCCGCGCTGGTGGGCCATACACAGATACGCAGTATTTT
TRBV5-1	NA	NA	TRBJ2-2	CASSLDGGELFF	TGCGCCAGCAGCTTGGACGGCGGGGAGCTGTTTTTT
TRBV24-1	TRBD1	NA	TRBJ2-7	CATSGNRGPLYEQYF	TGTGCCACCAGTGGTAACAGGGGTCCTCTCTACGAGCAGTACTTC
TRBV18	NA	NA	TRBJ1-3	CASSPARLDTIYF	TGTGCCAGCTCACCAGCCAGGCTTGACACCATATATTTT
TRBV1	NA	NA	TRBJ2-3	CTSSQELAGGEMWEDTQYF	TGCACCAGCAGCCAAGAACTAGCGGGAGGGGAGATGTGGGAAGATACGCAGTATTTT
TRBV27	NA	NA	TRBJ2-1	CASRHLGGGAYNEQFF	TGTGCCAGCAGGCACCTGGGGGGAGGCGCCTACAATGAGCAGTTCTTC
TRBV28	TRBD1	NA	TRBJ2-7	CASSFQTGTYEQYF	TGTGCCAGCAGTTTTCAGACAGGGACCTACGAGCAGTACTTC
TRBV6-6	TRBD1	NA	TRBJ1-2	CATIRGTGNYGYTF	TGTGCCACTATACGTGGGACAGGTAACTATGGCTACACCTTC
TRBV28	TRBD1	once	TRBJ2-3	CASSPPLTGTSTDTQYF	TGTGCCAGCAGTCCACCTCTGACAGGGACGAGCACAGATACGCAGTATTTT
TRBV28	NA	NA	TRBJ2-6	CASSWGGAGANVLTF	TGTGCCAGCAGTTGGGGGGGGGCTGGAGCCAACGTCCTGACTTTC
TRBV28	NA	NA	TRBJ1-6	CATNGATGGNSPLHF	TGTGCCACTAATGGCGCGACAGGAGGTAATTCACCCCTCCACTTT
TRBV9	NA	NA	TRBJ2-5	CASSVGGPQETQYF	TGTGCCAGCAGCGTAGGAGGTCCCCAAGAGACCCAGTACTTC